What follows are 4 T cell receptor beta chains derived from one specimen sequenced in a study of shared clonotypes between healthy human individuals. Sequencing was performed with immunoSEQ multiplex PCR; in TCRdb, only in-frame clones are kept and a portion is missing. The table lists around 640,000 clones, about 96% of them singletons. Positively selected for CCR7, the CD45RO-negative cells used as naive CD8 cells excluded terminally differentiated effector memory CD45RA+ cells. The sample consisted of naive CD8+ T cells sorted from blood. Receptor source: a woman aged 25 to 39 in good health.

The V and J genes are TRBV2 and TRBJ2-1; D is perhaps TRBD2 (6 bases). Germline V lookup: CDR1 SNHLY, CDR2 FYNNEI. There are 16 residues in the CDR3. V lost 7 bases and J lost 5, with 21 bases in between. Here the CDR3 reads CASTAGGTDINNEQFF. The CDR3 DNA follows: TGTGCCAGCACTGCCGGGGGAACAGACATAAACAATGAGCAGTTCTTC.

This chain joins TRBV9 and TRBJ2-1, with TRBD2 matching over 11 bases. After removal of 5 bases from V and 3 bases from J, the junction contained 7 bases not matched to a gene. CDR1 SGDLS and CDR2 YYNGEE come from the germline V gene. The CDR3 extends over 16 amino acids. In nucleotides, the CDR3 is TGTGCCAGCAGTCTAACCGGGACTAGCGGCTACAATGAGCAGTTCTTC. It codes for CASSLTGTSGYNEQFF.

As concerns this clone: At one of its ends the junction is not consistent with the germline gene, which may arise from a read error. This chain's CDR3 is CASSWYGQNSGELFF. In nucleotides, the CDR3 is TGTGCCAGCAGCTGGTACGGGCAGAACTCCGGGGAGCTGTTTTTT. The rearrangement uses TRBV11-2 and TRBJ2-2; D remains ambiguous. The CDR3 loop spans 15 amino acids. From germline, CDR1 is SGHAT and CDR2 FQNNGV.

This clone was observed a handful of times. This CDR3 reads CASRLAGGTGELFF. In DNA, the CDR3 is TGTGCCAGCCGTCTAGCGGGAGGCACCGGGGAGCTGTTTTTT. This rearrangement joins TRBV19 to TRBJ2-2; 11 positions match TRBD2. CDR3 size: 14 residues. The V gene end was trimmed by 9 bases and the J gene end by 4 bases; junction bases not matched to a gene: 4. The germline CDR1 and CDR2 sequences are LNHDA and SQIVND (reference sequence).